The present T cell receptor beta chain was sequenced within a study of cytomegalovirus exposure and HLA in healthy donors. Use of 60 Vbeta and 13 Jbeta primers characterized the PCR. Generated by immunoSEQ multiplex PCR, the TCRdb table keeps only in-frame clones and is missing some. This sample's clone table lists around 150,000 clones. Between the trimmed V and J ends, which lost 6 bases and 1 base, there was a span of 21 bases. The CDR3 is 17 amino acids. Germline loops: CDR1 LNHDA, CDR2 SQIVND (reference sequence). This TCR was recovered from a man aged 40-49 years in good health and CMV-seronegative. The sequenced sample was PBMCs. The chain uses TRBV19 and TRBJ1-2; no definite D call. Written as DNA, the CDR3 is TGTGCCAGTAGCTCAGGACTGGCCGCATTCTTTAACTATGGCTACACCTTC. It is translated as CASSSGLAAFFNYGYTF.